This T cell receptor (beta chain) appears in the sequencing data of a study of brain metastases from non-small cell lung cancer. The CDR3 is 13 residues long. V lost 4 bases and J lost 6, with 10 bases in between. CDR1 is SGHNT and CDR2 is YENEEA in the germline V gene. This table comes from immunoSEQ multiplex PCR, and its TCRdb copy is limited to in-frame clones, with some not included. The data show fewer than 3,500 clones, 84% seen once. This receptor was obtained from a donor over 35 with non-small cell lung cancer. The sample comprised primary lung tumor tissue. V and J are TRBV11-3 and TRBJ2-4, with D maybe TRBD2 (5 bases). CDR3 coding DNA: TGTGCCAGCAGCTCCATAGCGCTAAACATTCAGTACTTC. Residues: CASSSIALNIQYF.